These 30 T cell receptor beta chains were all obtained from the same sample, sequenced in a study of blood T cells in healthy people across ages. For the second PCR, which ran for about 7 to 11 cycles, a sample-barcoded 5' primer and a J-beta primer mix were used. Each CDR3 protein is one row after TCRdb ran MiXCR on the 5' RACE reads. Here the sample spans around 1,500,000 distinct CDR3 sequences, roughly 27% being singletons. The sequenced material came from blood. These TCRs come from a woman aged 30 to 39 in good health.

This clonotype came up a few times. V is TRBV11-3 and J is TRBJ2-1, with D possibly being TRBD1 (8 bases). V gave up 5 bases and J gave up 2 bases, with 19 bases separating them. The length of the CDR3 is 17 residues. Germline V gene sequence: CDR1 SGHNT, CDR2 YENEEA. Here the CDR3 reads CASSAYSGTGAYNEQFF. Here the CDR3 DNA reads TGTGCCAGCAGCGCCTACAGCGGGACAGGAGCCTACAATGAGCAGTTCTTC.

V gene TRBV24-1 combines with J gene TRBJ2-1; the D gene is possibly TRBD2 (6 bases). V was pared by 4 bases and J by 4 bases, with 13 bases between. The CDR3 has 15 amino acids. Germline assignment: CDR1 KGHDR and CDR2 SFDVKD. The CDR3 loop reads CATSDSPGGYNEQFF. In nucleotides, the CDR3 is TGTGCCACCAGTGACTCTCCTGGAGGGTACAATGAGCAGTTCTTC.

This chain uses TRBV15 with TRBJ2-1; D may match TRBD1 or TRBD2 (5 bases each). The germline V and J ends were trimmed by 1 base and 2 bases, with 6 bases remaining between them. CDR1 is LNHNV and CDR2 is YYDKDF in the germline V gene (reference sequence). The CDR3 covers 14 residues. CDR3 amino acids: CATSRAGPYNEQFF. In DNA, the CDR3 is TGTGCCACCAGCAGAGCGGGACCCTACAATGAGCAGTTCTTC.

This rearrangement joins TRBV10-3 to TRBJ2-3; the D is unclear. The CDR3 is made up of 14 amino acids. The V gene lost 4 bases and the J gene lost 0 bases, with 8 bases spanning the gap. Per the germline V gene, CDR1 is ENHRY and CDR2 is SYGVKD. The CDR3 coding sequence is TGTGCCATCAGTGCGGGTGGAAGCACAGATACGCAGTATTTT. Its protein product is CAISAGGSTDTQYF.

The chain has TRBV7-2 and TRBJ2-5; 10 bases map to TRBD2. The CDR3 consists of 16 residues. V was clipped by 5 bases and J by 1 base; unmatched bases: 7. The germline gives CDR1 SGHTA, CDR2 FQGNSA. The CDR3 DNA sequence: TGTGCCAGCAGCCAAAGCGGGAGGGGGGGCCAAGAGACCCAGTACTTC. This gives the protein CASSQSGRGGQETQYF.

This clonotype appeared a few times. The chain links TRBV4-2 to TRBJ1-1; no firm D call. The CDR3 extends over 17 amino acids. CDR1 and CDR2 (germline): LGHNA, YNFKEQ. The V end was cut by 4 bases, the J end by 0 bases, with 18 bases between. In DNA, the CDR3 is TGTGCCAGCAGCCCACGACATATTCGAGGGATGAACACTGAAGCTTTCTTT. This sequence encodes CASSPRHIRGMNTEAFF.

To note about this clonotype: This CDR3 fails to terminate in the conserved phenylalanine or tryptophan, so it likely reflects a read error. The chain couples TRBV18 to TRBJ2-1; D is ambiguous. CDR1 is KGHSH and CDR2 is LQKENI in the germline V gene. V shed 1 base and J shed 10 bases, with 8 bases lying between them. The CDR3 has 12 amino acids. The CDR3 bases are TGTGCCAGCTCACCACGATTAGAGGAGCAGTTCTTA. Protein sequence: CASSPRLEEQFL.

This clonotype was seen a handful of times. J is TRBJ2-5 and V is TRBV24-1; 8 bases agree with TRBD1. Per the germline V gene, CDR1 is KGHDR and CDR2 is SFDVKD. V shed 3 bases, J shed 5 bases, and the junction held 13 bases outside the gene matches. This CDR3 region has 17 residues. CDR3 DNA sequence: TGTGCCACCAGTGATCCCCCGGGACAGGACGACTCGGAGACCCAGTACTTC. Translated, it gives CATSDPPGQDDSETQYF.

Note on this clonotype: A far larger clone is one base from this, pointing to a likely read error. The genes are TRBV7-9 and TRBJ2-1; TRBD2 agrees at 9 bases. Unmatched junction bases numbered 3, after V lost 5 bases and J lost 4 bases. This CDR3 contains 14 residues. Germline V gene data show CDR1 as SEHNR and CDR2 as FQNEAQ (reference sequence). The CDR3 is CASSAAGGYNEQFF. CDR3 bases: TGTGCCAGCAGCGCAGCGGGAGGTTACAATGAGCAGTTCTTC.

The chain employs TRBV2 and TRBJ1-5; D gene uncertain. The ends were cut back, 6 bases at V and 2 bases at J, with 8 bases in the middle. Germline V gene sequence: CDR1 SNHLY, CDR2 FYNNEI. The CDR3 has 13 residues. The CDR3 DNA sequence: TGTGCCAGCAGGGAGGAGCGCAATCAGCCCCAGCATTTT. Encoded protein: CASREERNQPQHF.

This clonotype was observed a handful of times. This chain uses TRBV12-3 or TRBV12-4 with TRBJ2-3; D might be TRBD1 (6 bases). The CDR3 is made up of 14 amino acids. V was clipped by 7 bases and J by 3 bases, with 14 bases between them. The DNA for the CDR3 is TGTGCCAGCATCCACAGGGTGTCGACAGATACGCAGTATTTT. It yields the protein CASIHRVSTDTQYF.

The J gene is TRBJ2-5, the V gene TRBV6-1, with D tentatively TRBD1 or TRBD2 (5 bases each). The end of the DNA fits TRBJ2-7 better, so the J call may be wrong. The CDR3 is 16 amino acids. The germline V gene has CDR1 MNHNS and CDR2 SASEGT. The CDR3, as DNA: TGTGCCAGCAGCCGGCAGGGAGCGAGGGTCCCCTACGAGCAGTACTTC. Amino acids: CASSRQGARVPYEQYF.

The gene calls are TRBV5-1 and TRBJ2-2; D perhaps matches TRBD2 (6 bases). V shed 3 bases and J shed 0 bases, with 9 bases lying between them. This CDR3 has 15 amino acids. Germline V gene sequence: CDR1 SGHRS, CDR2 YFSETQ. CDR3 loop: CASSWEDSNTGELFF. The CDR3 bases are TGCGCCAGCAGCTGGGAGGACTCGAACACCGGGGAGCTGTTTTTT.

This clonotype was counted between two and nine times. This chain joins TRBV7-2 and TRBJ2-5, with no clear D. CDR1 is SGHTA and CDR2 is FQGNSA in the germline V gene. The CDR3 runs to 14 residues. V dropped 2 bases and J dropped 5 bases, with 12 bases sitting between them. For the CDR3, the DNA is TGTGCCAGCAGCTTAACTCCCTCGGCGGAGACCCAGTACTTC. Translating gives CASSLTPSAETQYF.

This clonotype is a singleton in its sample. An end of the junction does not agree with germline; a read error may underlie this. The rearrangement joins TRBV4-1 to TRBJ2-1; 9 bases are a match to TRBD1. This CDR3 has 17 residues. Germline-derived CDR1 and CDR2 are MGHRA and YSYEKL. The CDR3 nucleotides read TGCGCCAGCAGCCAGACCCCGACAGGGGGGGACTACAATGAGCGGTTCTTC. This encodes CASSQTPTGGDYNERFF.

The chain links TRBV14 to TRBJ2-1; 11 bases line up with TRBD2. The CDR3 is 15 amino acids. Unmatched junction bases numbered 7, after V lost 4 bases and J lost 8 bases. In germline, CDR1 is SGHDN, CDR2 FVKESK. The CDR3 region is CASSPRGTSGYEQFF. CDR3 DNA: TGTGCCAGCAGCCCTCGCGGGACTAGCGGATATGAGCAGTTCTTC.

This clonotype was seen repeatedly, ten times or more. V usage is TRBV10-3 and J usage is TRBJ2-7; 8 bases are shared with TRBD1. With V trimmed by 7 bases and J by 2 bases, 7 bases remained unmatched. This CDR3 region has 14 residues. Germline assignment: CDR1 ENHRY and CDR2 SYGVKD. Written as DNA, the CDR3 is TGTGCCATCAATGGACAGGGTTCTACCTACGAGCAGTACTTC. Its protein product is CAINGQGSTYEQYF.

This clonotype occurred a few times. The gene calls are TRBV20-1 and TRBJ2-1; TRBD1 matches at 9 bases. This CDR3 has 14 residues. Unmatched junction bases numbered 6, after V lost 1 base and J lost 8 bases. Germline V lookup: CDR1 DFQATT, CDR2 SNEGSKA (reference sequence). The CDR3 sequence: CSARVWDRADEQFF. The CDR3 DNA reads TGCAGTGCTAGAGTGTGGGACAGGGCCGATGAGCAGTTCTTC.

The chain combines TRBV7-3 with TRBJ2-1; 10 bases agree with TRBD2. CDR1 SGHTA and CDR2 FQGTGA come from the germline V gene. This CDR3 has 17 residues. Trimming cost V 0 bases and J 8 bases; bases outside gene matches: 10. The CDR3 region has the DNA TGTGCCAGCAGCTTAACAGCGGGGGGGTTCGGGGGAGATGAGCAGTTCTTC. Translated, it gives CASSLTAGGFGGDEQFF.

In regard to this clonotype: At one boundary the junction diverges from the germline segment, which might be a read error. J is TRBJ1-2 and V is TRBV12-3 or TRBV12-4; TRBD1 matches at 7 bases. This CDR3 is built from 12 residues. The CDR3, as DNA: TGTGCCGGCAGTCCCCTGGGACAGTTTTACACCTTC. This gives the protein CAGSPLGQFYTF.

This clonotype has a handful of counts. The chain employs TRBV5-1 and TRBJ1-1; D is uncertain. The V end was cut by 4 bases, the J end by 3 bases, with 16 bases between. Per germline, CDR1 SGHRS and CDR2 YFSETQ. The CDR3 loop spans 15 amino acids. Here the CDR3 DNA reads TGCGCCAGCAGCATGCGGGCGGTCGGCTACACTGAAGCTTTCTTT. Its protein product is CASSMRAVGYTEAFF.

J is TRBJ2-7 and V is TRBV5-1; the match to TRBD2 covers 10 bases. From germline, CDR1 is SGHRS and CDR2 YFSETQ. The CDR3 totals 20 residues. The J segment lost 2 bases and the V segment lost 2 bases, leaving 19 bases of the junction unmatched. The CDR3 nucleotides read TGCGCCAGCAGCTTCCAGGGGGCCTTGCGACTAGCGGGTTCGACCTACGAGCAGTACTTC. Translating gives CASSFQGALRLAGSTYEQYF.

The chain couples TRBV30 to TRBJ1-1, with D perhaps matching TRBD1 (6 bases). The V and J ends lost 0 bases and 7 bases respectively, with 15 bases between them. Looked up from germline, CDR1 is GTSNPN and CDR2 is SVGIG (reference sequence). CDR3 length: 14 amino acids. This CDR3 reads CAWSVQGGRVEAFF. DNA for the CDR3: TGTGCCTGGAGTGTACAGGGTGGCAGGGTTGAAGCTTTCTTT.

The chain links TRBV19 to TRBJ2-7, with TRBD2 matching 7 bases. Germline V gene data show CDR1 as LNHDA and CDR2 as SQIVND (reference sequence). This CDR3 region has 15 residues. The V segment lost 5 bases and the J segment 3 bases; nucleotides outside the gene matches: 10. The CDR3 nucleotides are TGTGCCAGTAGTGGTACTTCCGGGGGGAACTACGAGCAGTACTTC. Protein sequence: CASSGTSGGNYEQYF.

Here the CDR3 DNA reads TGCAGCGTTGGGGGGCGAGGTGTGACACAAGAGACCCAGTACTTC. The encoded protein is CSVGGRGVTQETQYF. The chain carries TRBV29-1 and TRBJ2-5, with D perhaps matching TRBD1 (6 bases). V gave up 4 bases and J gave up 2 bases, with 17 bases separating them. The germline V gene encodes CDR1 SQVTM and CDR2 ANQGSEA. The CDR3 has 15 residues.

This clonotype showed up just a few times. V and J are TRBV20-1 and TRBJ2-1; D perhaps matches TRBD2 (6 bases). Germline values: CDR1 DFQATT, CDR2 SNEGSKA (reference sequence). The germline V and J ends were trimmed by 6 bases and 0 bases, with 18 bases remaining between them. The CDR3 totals 16 residues. The CDR3 DNA reads as TGCAGTGCCAGGACCTTAGCGGAGAGCTCCTACAATGAGCAGTTCTTC. Protein: CSARTLAESSYNEQFF.

Concerning this clonotype: Given a much more abundant clone one base away, this may be a read error. The chain employs TRBV12-3 or TRBV12-4 and TRBJ2-5, with TRBD1 identical over 8 bases. The CDR3 has 14 amino acids. V lost 2 bases, J lost 11 bases, and 10 bases stayed unmatched. CDR3 residues: CASSLQGAGVGQYF. CDR3 nucleotide sequence: TGTGCCAGCAGTTTACAGGGGGCCGGGGTCGGGCAGTACTTC.

The chain couples TRBV5-1 to TRBJ1-4, with 7 bases lining up with TRBD1. CDR3 length equals 16 residues. V lost 1 base, J lost 1 base, and 4 bases stayed unmatched. Germline lookup yields CDR1 SGHRS and CDR2 YFSETQ. The CDR3 loop is CASSLTGDGTNEKLFF. CDR3 sequence (DNA): TGCGCCAGCAGCTTGACAGGGGACGGAACTAATGAAAAACTGTTTTTT. Variable domain in full (rest from reference TRBV5-1 and TRBJ1-4): KAGVTQTPRYLIKTRGQQVTLSCSPISGHRSVSWYQQTPGQGLQFLFEYFSETQRNKGNFPGRFSGRQFSNSRSEMNVSTLELGDSALYLCASSLTGDGTNEKLFFGSGTQLSVL.

Of note for this clonotype: The junction shows a germline mismatch at one end, possibly a read error. This CDR3 reads CASSRGSGANFLTF. CDR3 nucleotide sequence: TGTGCCAGCAGCCGGGGGAGTGGGGCCAACTTCCTGACTTTC. The chain joins TRBV12-3 or TRBV12-4 to TRBJ2-6; the D gene is possibly TRBD2 (6 bases). The CDR3 consists of 14 residues.

The chain links TRBV29-1 to TRBJ1-2; 8 positions match TRBD1. J gave up 0 bases and V 5 bases, and 8 bases lay outside the gene matches. Germline values: CDR1 SQVTM, CDR2 ANQGSEA. This CDR3 comprises 15 residues. The DNA for the CDR3 is TGCAGCGTTTTGTCAGGGGGCACCACTAACTATGGCTACACCTTC. This codes for CSVLSGGTTNYGYTF.